The 16 T cell receptor beta chains listed next were all sequenced from one sample in a study of metastatic and nonmetastatic thyroid tumors. Each patient went into thyroid surgery without having received any treatment. TCRdb called clones again from the PCR reads with MiXCR. The data show roughly 4,500 clones, more than 15% seen once. Sequenced sample: adjacent normal tissue. Receptors originate from a female donor with papillary thyroid cancer or a benign thyroid nodule (not recorded which). Some clones in this sample may be carry-over from other donors' samples.

This clone was detected only a few times. This may be a read error: a much more frequent sequence differs by one nucleotide. The chain carries TRBV10-2 and TRBJ2-3; D possibly corresponds to TRBD1 (6 bases). V dropped 6 bases and J dropped 6 bases, with 22 bases sitting between them. The CDR3 sequence is 16 residues long. From germline, CDR1 is WSHSY and CDR2 SAAADI. Written as DNA, the CDR3 is TGCGCCAGCAGCCGCAATAGCGTGGGGGCCACTGATACGCAGTATTTT. Its protein is CASSRNSVGATDTQYF.

This clone was seen more than once but under ten times. The genes are TRBV12-5 and TRBJ1-5; 7 nucleotides align to TRBD1. Germline values: CDR1 LGHNT, CDR2 FRNRAP. Germline trimming cut 3 bases from V and 9 bases from J; bases unmatched to any gene: 20. The CDR3 totals 18 residues. This chain's CDR3 is CASGFKAHRGSSGRPQHF. CDR3 sequence (DNA): TGTGCTAGTGGTTTCAAAGCGCACAGGGGCTCGTCGGGGCGGCCCCAGCATTTT.

This clone appeared a few times. CDR3 amino acids: CASSQGLRAKRANVLTF. DNA of the CDR3: TGTGCCAGCAGCCAAGGCCTTAGGGCCAAACGGGCCAACGTCCTGACTTTC. The gene calls are TRBV3-1 and TRBJ2-6; D gene uncertain. Germline CDR1 reads LGHDT; CDR2 reads YNNKEL (reference sequence). V lost 1 base and J lost 5, with 15 bases in between. The CDR3 is made up of 17 amino acids. The complete variable domain, with remaining parts taken from reference TRBV3-1 and TRBJ2-6, reads DTAVSQTPKYLVTQMGNDKSIKCEQNLGHDTMYWYKQDSKKFLKIMFSYNNKELIINETVPNRFSPKSPDKAHLNLHINSLELGDSAVYFCASSQGLRAKRANVLTFGAGSRLTVL.

This clone is medium-sized in the sample. CDR3 sequence (DNA): TGTGCCAGCAGCCCGACAACGTCTAACTATGGCTACACCTTC. It yields the protein CASSPTTSNYGYTF. The V gene is TRBV7-9, the J gene TRBJ1-2; D call uncertain. This CDR3 spans 14 amino acids. Trimming pared 5 bases from V and 0 bases from J, leaving 10 bases between. The germline V gene encodes CDR1 SEHNR and CDR2 FQNEAQ (reference sequence).

This clone qualifies as large. The rearrangement uses TRBV3-1 and TRBJ1-2, with D tentatively TRBD1 (6 bases). V was trimmed by 4 bases and J by 5 bases, leaving 17 bases between them. Germline V lookup: CDR1 LGHDT, CDR2 YNNKEL (reference sequence). CDR3 size: 15 residues. The CDR3 loop reads CASSLQQGFQYGYTF. The CDR3 DNA reads as TGTGCCAGCAGCCTCCAACAGGGTTTTCAGTATGGCTACACCTTC.

This clone is classed as medium-sized. The genes are TRBV7-3 and TRBJ2-7, with a weak D call TRBD2 (5 bases). Germline V gene data show CDR1 as SGHTA and CDR2 as FQGTGA. Trimming removed 0 bases from V and 4 bases from J, with 7 bases in between. This CDR3 is built from 13 residues. The CDR3 spells CASSLTCGYEQYV. CDR3 coding DNA: TGTGCCAGCAGCTTAACGTGCGGGTACGAGCAGTACGTC.

The chain couples TRBV7-6 to TRBJ2-2; D remains ambiguous. This CDR3 region has 16 residues. Germline V lookup: CDR1 SGHVS, CDR2 FNYEAQ. Deletions cut 0 bases from V and 7 bases from J, with 15 bases between. The CDR3 spells CASSLAGLAGGGELFF. The CDR3, as DNA: TGTGCCAGCAGCTTAGCCGGGCTGGCAGGTGGCGGGGAGCTGTTTTTT.

By proportion, this clone is medium-sized. The chain uses TRBV7-9 and TRBJ1-1, with D unclear. Germline V gives CDR1 SEHNR, CDR2 FQNEAQ (reference sequence). This CDR3 has 12 amino acids. V was pared by 5 bases and J by 4 bases, with 8 bases between. CDR3 region: CASSGRPTEAFF. CDR3 DNA: TGTGCCAGCAGCGGTAGGCCCACTGAAGCTTTCTTT. The full variable domain, completed using reference TRBV7-9 and TRBJ1-1, is DTGVSQNPRHKITKRGQNVTFRCDPISEHNRLYWYRQTLGQGPEFLTYFQNEAQLEKSRLLSDRFSAERPKGSFSTLEIQRTEQGDSAMYLCASSGRPTEAFFGQGTRLTVV.

V gene TRBV10-3 combines with J gene TRBJ2-2, with TRBD1 matching over 7 bases. Losses at the gene ends were 6 bases for V and 5 bases for J; bases not matched to a gene: 3. From germline, CDR1 is ENHRY and CDR2 SYGVKD. The CDR3 runs to 13 residues. CDR3 DNA: TGTGCCATCAGCCCGACAGGGACCGGGGAGCTGTTTTTT. Translation: CAISPTGTGELFF.

This clone was seen only a few times. The V and J genes are TRBV28 and TRBJ2-7; either TRBD1 or TRBD2 may supply D (7 bases each). V dropped 7 bases and J dropped 2 bases, with 18 bases sitting between them. The CDR3 runs 15 residues. Germline CDR1 reads MDHEN; CDR2 reads SYDVKM. The chain's CDR3 is CASTGGTDSTYEQYF. The CDR3 DNA sequence: TGTGCCAGCACCGGGGGGACAGATTCTACCTACGAGCAGTACTTC.

This clone qualifies as medium-sized (0.01 to 0.1%). V usage is TRBV2 and J usage is TRBJ1-2, with D possibly TRBD1 on 6 matching bases. Trimming shortened V by 7 bases and J by 1 base, and 16 bases separated the two germline ends. CDR1 and CDR2 from the germline V gene are SNHLY and FYNNEI. The CDR3 runs 15 residues. CDR3 amino acids: CASKEVQGNNYGYTF. DNA for the CDR3: TGTGCCAGCAAAGAGGTCCAGGGGAATAACTATGGCTACACCTTC.

V and J are TRBV2 and TRBJ2-3; TRBD2 matches at 11 bases. Per germline, CDR1 SNHLY and CDR2 FYNNEI. The CDR3 covers 17 residues. The V gene end was trimmed by 5 bases and the J gene end by 4 bases; junction bases not matched to a gene: 11. The CDR3 DNA sequence: TGTGCCAGCAGTCAAACTAGCGGGAGCCCGGGGGCAGATACGCAGTATTTT. Its protein product is CASSQTSGSPGADTQYF.

Many counts were recorded for this clone. At one of its ends the junction is not consistent with the germline gene, which may arise from a read error. V is TRBV4-1 and J is TRBJ2-7; TRBD2 matches at 11 bases. Germline assignment: CDR1 MGHRA and CDR2 YSYEKL. The CDR3 runs 16 residues. The CDR3 here is CASSPNLAGGFYEQYF. The CDR3 DNA is TGCGCCAGCAGCCCCAACCTAGCGGGGGGATTCTACGAGCAGTATTTC.

About this clone: This may come from a read error, since a much larger clone is one base off. The rearrangement joins TRBV19 to TRBJ2-7; TRBD2 might be the D (5 bases). This CDR3 region has 14 residues. The ends were cut back, 5 bases at V and 9 bases at J, with 20 bases in the middle. CDR1 is LNHDA and CDR2 is SQIVND in the germline V gene (reference sequence). The CDR3 spells CASSDGVAKEGQYF. Written as DNA, the CDR3 is TGTGCCAGTAGTGACGGGGTGGCTAAAGAAGGGCAGTACTTC.

Details on this clone: At one end, the junction sequence differs from germline, possibly due to a read error. V gene TRBV18 combines with J gene TRBJ2-2; D assignment may be TRBD1 or TRBD2 (6 bases each). The V gene's germline CDR1 is KGHSH and CDR2 LQKENI. This CDR3 contains 15 residues. The CDR3: CAGSRPGTGAWELFF. Written as DNA, the CDR3 is TGTGCCGGCTCACGTCCAGGGACGGGGGCCTGGGAGCTGTTTTTT.

There are a few counts of this clone. The CDR3 loop reads CASSEAGTGGIDTQYF. The CDR3 DNA follows: TGTGCCAGCAGTGAAGCCGGGACAGGGGGCATAGATACGCAGTATTTT. V is TRBV6-1 and J is TRBJ2-3; 12 nucleotides line up with TRBD1. After removal of 0 bases from V and 5 bases from J, the junction contained 3 bases not matched to a gene. From germline, CDR1 is MNHNS and CDR2 SASEGT. The CDR3 consists of 16 residues.